A single sample gave rise to the 27 T cell receptor beta chains below, sequenced in a study of T cells after yellow fever vaccination. TCRdb re-called the 5' RACE reads through MiXCR, storing one row per CDR3 protein. The table lists some 340,000 distinct CDR3 sequences, over 3.5% of them singletons. The sample in question was PBMCs, obtained 5 days after the yellow fever booster vaccination. The receptors derive from a man between 18 and 35 years old who received the YFV17D yellow fever vaccine.

This clonotype was detected ten times or more. The rearrangement links TRBV12-3 or TRBV12-4 to TRBJ2-7; TRBD1 might be the D (5 bases). The ends were cut back, 10 bases at V and 1 base at J, with 14 bases in the middle. This CDR3 has 13 residues. The CDR3 region is CATQKGMSYEQYF. The CDR3 DNA follows: TGTGCCACCCAGAAGGGGATGTCCTACGAGCAGTACTTC.

This clonotype was counted only a few times. The chain uses TRBV20-1 and TRBJ2-7; 9 bases are shared with TRBD1. CDR3 length: 15 residues. The junction had 8 bases not matched to a gene; V was cut back by 2 bases and J by 3 bases. From germline, CDR1 is DFQATT and CDR2 SNEGSKA (reference sequence). In DNA, the CDR3 is TGCAGTGCTAGAAATCCGACAGGGGGAAACTACGAGCAGTACTTC. This translates into CSARNPTGGNYEQYF.

V and J are TRBV29-1 and TRBJ2-7; perhaps TRBD1 as D (5 bases). The germline CDR1 and CDR2 sequences are SQVTM and ANQGSEA. The ends were cut back, 2 bases at V and 6 bases at J, with 8 bases in the middle. The CDR3 is 11 residues long. The DNA of the CDR3 is TGCAGCGTTGAATCAGGGCTCGAGCAGTACTTC. This codes for CSVESGLEQYF.

In its sample, this clonotype was seen many times. This chain joins TRBV5-4 and TRBJ2-1; TRBD2 might be the D (5 bases). This CDR3 region has 13 residues. Germline assignment: CDR1 SGHNT and CDR2 YYREEE (reference sequence). The V and J ends lost 4 bases and 9 bases respectively, with 14 bases between them. The CDR3 DNA reads TGTGCCAGCAGCGGAGACTATCCGAGTGAGCAGTTCTTC. Protein product: CASSGDYPSEQFF.

This clonotype was detected many times. CDR3 in DNA: TGTGCCAGCAGCTTAGAGGTACTTCAGCCCCAGCATTTT. Translating it yields CASSLEVLQPQHF. V and J are TRBV7-2 and TRBJ1-5; D remains unclear. Germline V gene data show CDR1 as SGHTA and CDR2 as FQGNSA. Trimming shortened V by 1 base and J by 6 bases, and 7 bases separated the two germline ends. There are 13 residues in the CDR3.

A few counts support this clonotype. This chain connects TRBV6-5 to TRBJ2-7; D could derive from TRBD1 or TRBD2 (5 bases each). This CDR3 has 13 residues. CDR1 is MNHEY and CDR2 is SVGAGI in the germline V gene. V was trimmed by 9 bases and J by 0 bases, leaving 12 bases between them. The CDR3 sequence: CASQDGASYEQYF. The CDR3 bases are TGTGCCAGTCAGGACGGGGCCTCCTACGAGCAGTACTTC.

The chain combines TRBV2 with TRBJ2-1, with TRBD2 identical over 8 bases. This CDR3 spans 15 amino acids. CDR1 is SNHLY and CDR2 is FYNNEI in the germline V gene. J was trimmed by 15 bases and V by 1 base; bases with no gene match: 14. The CDR3 DNA follows: TGTGCCAGCAGTGAAGGGGCTCGGCGAGCGGGGGTACGGTTCTTC. Translating gives CASSEGARRAGVRFF.

In this sample, this clonotype turned up a few times. The rearrangement joins TRBV7-9 to TRBJ1-1, with unresolved D. Trimming removed 4 bases from V and 4 bases from J, with 16 bases in between. This CDR3 has 15 residues. Germline assignment: CDR1 SEHNR and CDR2 FQNEAQ (reference sequence). CDR3 DNA sequence: TGTGCCAGCAGCTCCCGCCAGTTTGGAGGCACTGAAGCTTTCTTT. Its translation: CASSSRQFGGTEAFF. Using reference TRBV7-9 and TRBJ1-1 for the parts outside the CDR3, the full variable domain is DTGVSQNPRHKITKRGQNVTFRCDPISEHNRLYWYRQTLGQGPEFLTYFQNEAQLEKSRLLSDRFSAERPKGSFSTLEIQRTEQGDSAMYLCASSSRQFGGTEAFFGQGTRLTVV.

V and J are TRBV20-1 and TRBJ1-4; D uncertain. The germline CDR1 and CDR2 sequences are DFQATT and SNEGSKA (reference sequence). The CDR3 loop spans 14 amino acids. The V end was cut by 6 bases, the J end by 6 bases, with 17 bases between. In nucleotides, the CDR3 is TGCAGTGCCCCTATCGAGGGAGTTGATGAAAAACTGTTTTTT. Translation gives CSAPIEGVDEKLFF.

This clonotype was found a few times. The chain joins TRBV29-1 to TRBJ1-5, with a weak D call TRBD1 (6 bases). The CDR3 extends over 13 amino acids. Germline V gives CDR1 SQVTM, CDR2 ANQGSEA. Trimming left V 7 bases short and J 3 bases short, with 13 bases between. For the CDR3, the DNA is TGCAGCGCTGGCCAGGGGAACAATCAGCCCCAGCATTTT. Translation: CSAGQGNNQPQHF. Based on the CDR3 plus reference TRBV29-1 and TRBJ1-5, the full variable domain is SAVISQKPSRDICQRGTSLTIQCQVDSQVTMMFWYRQQPGQSLTLIATANQGSEATYESGFVIDKFPISRPNLTFSTLTVSNMSPEDSSIYLCSAGQGNNQPQHFGDGTRLSIL.

The V gene is TRBV20-1, the J gene TRBJ1-2; D uncertain. Germline V lookup: CDR1 DFQATT, CDR2 SNEGSKA (reference sequence). This CDR3 has 12 amino acids. The V end was cut by 5 bases, the J end by 6 bases, with 13 bases between. This chain's CDR3 is CSALTGGHGYTF. The CDR3 nucleotides read TGCAGTGCTCTGACGGGCGGGCATGGCTACACCTTC.

The genes are TRBV18 and TRBJ1-2, with TRBD1 identical over 10 bases. CDR3 size: 17 residues. CDR1 is KGHSH and CDR2 is LQKENI in the germline V gene. Trimming cost V 6 bases and J 3 bases; bases outside gene matches: 13. The CDR3 spells CASSPQDRGVGYYGYTF. CDR3 nucleotides: TGTGCCAGCTCTCCCCAGGACAGGGGGGTTGGCTACTATGGCTACACCTTC. Using reference TRBV18 and TRBJ1-2 for the parts outside the CDR3, the full variable domain is NAGVMQNPRHLVRRRGQEARLRCSPMKGHSHVYWYRQLPEEGLKFMVYLQKENIIDESGMPKERFSAEFPKEGPSILRIQQVVRGDSAAYFCASSPQDRGVGYYGYTFGSGTRLTVV.

This clonotype was observed at least ten times. The chain links TRBV10-3 to TRBJ2-2; D is ambiguous. Germline loops: CDR1 ENHRY, CDR2 SYGVKD. The CDR3 runs 14 residues. The V and J ends lost 6 bases and 4 bases respectively, with 12 bases between them. The CDR3 reads CAIRDLSTTGELFF. The CDR3 nucleotides read TGTGCCATCAGGGATCTCTCGACCACCGGGGAGCTGTTTTTT.

The table lists this clonotype with many counts. The chain employs TRBV5-4 and TRBJ2-3; the D gene is possibly TRBD1 (5 bases). The CDR3 sequence is 17 residues long. Germline V gives CDR1 SGHNT, CDR2 YYREEE (reference sequence). V lost 4 bases and J lost 0, with 18 bases in between. CDR3 residues: CASSPPDSPPSTDTQYF. CDR3 bases: TGTGCCAGCAGCCCCCCCGACAGCCCCCCTAGCACAGATACGCAGTATTTT.

CDR3 DNA sequence: TGTGCCAGCAGCAAGACGAGGACCCAAGAGACCCAGTACTTC. Amino acids: CASSKTRTQETQYF. The chain links TRBV4-2 to TRBJ2-5; unclear D gene. Germline values: CDR1 LGHNA, CDR2 YNFKEQ. CDR3 size: 14 residues. The V end was cut by 5 bases, the J end by 1 base, with 11 bases between.

The sample holds a few counts of this clonotype. The chain joins TRBV12-3 or TRBV12-4 to TRBJ2-5, with 7 bases that match TRBD1. Trimming took 5 bases from V and 1 from J; bases not matched to a gene: 10. The length of the CDR3 is 16 residues. The CDR3 DNA follows: TGTGCCAGCAGTCCACTGACCCGGGACAGCCAAGAGACCCAGTACTTC. This codes for CASSPLTRDSQETQYF.

This clonotype was found a few times. The chain couples TRBV9 to TRBJ2-5; perhaps TRBD2 as D (7 bases). CDR3 length: 15 residues. The germline V gene encodes CDR1 SGDLS and CDR2 YYNGEE. Trimming took 2 bases from V and 4 from J, leaving 15 bases between them. The CDR3 spells CASSVAGERGETQYF. In nucleotides, the CDR3 is TGTGCCAGCAGCGTTGCAGGGGAGCGGGGAGAGACCCAGTACTTC. Filled out from reference TRBV9 and TRBJ2-5, the complete variable domain reads DSGVTQTPKHLITATGQRVTLRCSPRSGDLSVYWYQQSLDQGLQFLIQYYNGEERAKGNILERFSAQQFPDLHSELNLSSLELGDSALYFCASSVAGERGETQYFGPGTRLLVL.

The V and J genes are TRBV27 and TRBJ2-4; D remains ambiguous. Trimming took off 4 bases at V and 0 bases at J, with 13 bases between the two ends. Per germline, CDR1 MNHEY and CDR2 SMNVEV (reference sequence). The CDR3 runs to 16 residues. CDR3 amino acids: CASSSPLQRAKNIQYF. CDR3 sequence (DNA): TGTGCCAGCAGTTCACCCCTCCAGAGAGCCAAAAACATTCAGTACTTC.

This clonotype occurred a few times. The V and J genes are TRBV6-6 and TRBJ1-2; D not resolved. The CDR3 runs to 13 residues. V was clipped by 2 bases and J by 9 bases, with 13 bases between them. The V gene's germline CDR1 is MNHNY and CDR2 SVGAGI (reference sequence). In DNA, the CDR3 is TGTGCCAGCAGTTACGGTCTCGGGCAGAGCTACACCTTC. It encodes CASSYGLGQSYTF.

V gene TRBV5-1 combines with J gene TRBJ2-2, with 10 bases aligning to TRBD2. The germline CDR1 and CDR2 sequences are SGHRS and YFSETQ. CDR3 size: 18 residues. V shed 3 bases, J shed 0 bases, and the junction held 8 bases outside the gene matches. The CDR3, as DNA: TGCGCCAGCAGCTACGGGACTAGCGTGTTCGCGAACACCGGGGAGCTGTTTTTT. As protein: CASSYGTSVFANTGELFF. The full variable domain, with the rest looked up from reference TRBV5-1 and TRBJ2-2, is KAGVTQTPRYLIKTRGQQVTLSCSPISGHRSVSWYQQTPGQGLQFLFEYFSETQRNKGNFPGRFSGRQFSNSRSEMNVSTLELGDSALYLCASSYGTSVFANTGELFFGEGSRLTVL.

This clonotype has only a few counts. V is TRBV28 and J is TRBJ1-1; D may be TRBD1 (5 bases). The CDR3 consists of 14 residues. V lost 3 bases and J lost 1, with 9 bases in between. Germline lookup yields CDR1 MDHEN and CDR2 SYDVKM. The CDR3 region is CASSFLTENTEAFF. CDR3 coding DNA: TGTGCCAGCAGTTTTCTGACAGAGAACACTGAAGCTTTCTTT.

The chain combines TRBV19 with TRBJ2-6; D is perhaps TRBD1 (5 bases). The V gene lost 8 bases and the J gene lost 0 bases, with 20 bases spanning the gap. Germline lookup yields CDR1 LNHDA and CDR2 SQIVND (reference sequence). The CDR3 is made up of 18 amino acids. This chain's CDR3 is CASQRSGYRTSGANVLTF. Written as DNA, the CDR3 is TGTGCCAGTCAAAGAAGTGGGTACAGGACCTCTGGGGCCAACGTCCTGACTTTC.

There are many counts of this clonotype. The chain carries TRBV7-2 and TRBJ1-5; D is undetermined. Per the germline V gene, CDR1 is SGHTA and CDR2 is FQGNSA. The CDR3 consists of 13 residues. V was cut by 0 bases and J by 6 bases, with 6 bases left in between. CDR3 protein: CASSLAPVQPQHF. In DNA, the CDR3 is TGTGCCAGCAGCTTAGCGCCTGTTCAGCCCCAGCATTTT.

This clonotype was counted ten times or more. J is TRBJ1-5 and V is TRBV19; 7 nucleotides match TRBD1. The CDR3 consists of 14 residues. Per germline, CDR1 LNHDA and CDR2 SQIVND (reference sequence). The trim removed 7 bases at V and 3 bases at J, leaving 6 bases unmatched. The CDR3 region has the DNA TGTGCCAGTACGATTGACAGGGCCAATCAGCCCCAGCATTTT. It encodes CASTIDRANQPQHF.

V and J are TRBV20-1 and TRBJ1-5, with D perhaps matching TRBD1 (5 bases). From germline, CDR1 is DFQATT and CDR2 SNEGSKA (reference sequence). The CDR3 is 15 amino acids. V was clipped by 3 bases and J by 3 bases, with 15 bases between them. In DNA, the CDR3 is TGCAGTGCTAGGAAGAGGGCCAGGGTCAATCAGCCCCAGCATTTT. Protein: CSARKRARVNQPQHF.

This clonotype was counted a few times. The V and J genes are TRBV7-8 and TRBJ1-2; TRBD1 matches at 8 bases. J was trimmed by 2 bases and V by 4 bases; bases with no gene match: 6. From germline, CDR1 is SGHVS and CDR2 FQNEAQ. The CDR3 runs to 15 residues. CDR3 in DNA: TGTGCCAGCAGCTCAGCGGACAGGGAAAACTATGGCTACACCTTC. Protein: CASSSADRENYGYTF.

The chain uses TRBV6-5 and TRBJ2-2; 7 bases align to TRBD2. The CDR3 is 16 amino acids. From germline, CDR1 is MNHEY and CDR2 SVGAGI. V lost 6 bases, J lost 5 bases, and 12 bases stayed unmatched. CDR3 amino acids: CASRMRAGFETGELFF. The CDR3 DNA reads as TGTGCCAGCAGAATGCGAGCGGGGTTTGAGACCGGGGAGCTGTTTTTT.